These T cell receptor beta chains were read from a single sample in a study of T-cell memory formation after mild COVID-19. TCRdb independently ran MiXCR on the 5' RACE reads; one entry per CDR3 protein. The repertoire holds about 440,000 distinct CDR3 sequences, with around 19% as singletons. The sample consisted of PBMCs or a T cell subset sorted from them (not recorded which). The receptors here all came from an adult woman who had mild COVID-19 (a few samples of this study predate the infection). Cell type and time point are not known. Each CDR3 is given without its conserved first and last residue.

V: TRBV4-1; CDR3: ASSQAQGFFYEQY
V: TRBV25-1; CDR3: ASSDGSFSSYNSPLH
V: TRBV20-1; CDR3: SARGAGIVSGANVLT
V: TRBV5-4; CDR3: ASSLGGTVSYNEQF
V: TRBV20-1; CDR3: SASLDTAGNTIY
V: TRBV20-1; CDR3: SALGTELLDSNQPQH
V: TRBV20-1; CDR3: SAVREQRSTDTQY
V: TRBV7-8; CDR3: ASSLGLGRENEQF
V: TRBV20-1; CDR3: SARVGGAPGSGANVLT
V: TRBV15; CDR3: ATSRDRTGLYGYT
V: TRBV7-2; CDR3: ASSFPTGANTGELF
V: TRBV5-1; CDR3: ASSPDGDTEQY
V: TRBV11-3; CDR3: ASSLGTSGRSGELF
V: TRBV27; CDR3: ASSLSPGGGAGELF
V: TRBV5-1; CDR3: ASSSKTSTDTQY
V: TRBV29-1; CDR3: SSVGLRGYNEQF
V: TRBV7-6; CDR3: ASSLKRGGADTQY
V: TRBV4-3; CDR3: ASSQDRSTARPYNEQF
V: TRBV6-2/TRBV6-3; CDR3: ASDDGRGYEQY
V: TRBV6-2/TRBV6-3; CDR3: ASRKWTGLAGAGANVLT
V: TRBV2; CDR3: ASSEQMSPAEAF
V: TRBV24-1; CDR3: ATKAGGHTGELF
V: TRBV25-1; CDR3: ASRPRPGGPTDTQY
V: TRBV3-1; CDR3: ASSQDINQPQH
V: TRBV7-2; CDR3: ASSLAALSPGQETQY
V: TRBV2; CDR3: ASSRDRGPNEQF
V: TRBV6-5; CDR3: ASGGQGASYEQY
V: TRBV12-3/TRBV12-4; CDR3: ASSLGEPQH
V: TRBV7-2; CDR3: ASSFAGFYGYT
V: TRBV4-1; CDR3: ASSQYPGHPNYGYT
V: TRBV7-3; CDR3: ASSLSGMDTQY
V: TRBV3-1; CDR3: ASSPGGGGPSGNTIY
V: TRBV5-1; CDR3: ASSFGGPVTEAF
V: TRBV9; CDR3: ASSVGRKSISTDTQY
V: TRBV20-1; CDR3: SATDPHSGVYEQY
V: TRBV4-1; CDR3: ASSQSPGLSGANVLT
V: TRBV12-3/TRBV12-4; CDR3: ASSWADTQY
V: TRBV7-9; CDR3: ASSFNWRINYGYT
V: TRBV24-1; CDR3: ATRDPGDPCTDTQY
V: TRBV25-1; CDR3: ASSDQRGNEKLF
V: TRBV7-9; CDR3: ASSSPTSGRNTGELF
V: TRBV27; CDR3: ASREGSGTTNTGELF
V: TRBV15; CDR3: ATSSALGLPGNTGELF
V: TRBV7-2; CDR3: ASSPYRGGGDTQY
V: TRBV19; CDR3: ASSIDRAGDAGANVLT
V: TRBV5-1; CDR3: ASSAQLANTEAF
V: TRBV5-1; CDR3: ASSPDLGYGYT
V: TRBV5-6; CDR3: ASSPRGGSDNEQF
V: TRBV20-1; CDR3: SAPPGNTEAF